This T cell receptor beta chain emerged from a study of cytomegalovirus exposure and HLA in healthy donors. Repertoires were generated with immunoSEQ multiplex PCR, while TCRdb's copy carries only in-frame clones and drops some. The data hold 230,000 or so clones, with approximately 86% observed a single time. The sequenced material came from PBMCs. The receptor's source is a woman aged 18-30 years in good health and CMV-seronegative.

The CDR3 reads CASSRGDSSSYGYTF. The CDR3, as DNA: TGCGCCAGCAGCCGGGGGGACAGTAGTTCCTATGGCTACACCTTC. V gene TRBV4-1 combines with J gene TRBJ1-2, with 7 bases fitting TRBD1. This CDR3 contains 15 residues. Germline CDR1 MGHRA, CDR2 YSYEKL. The ends lost 4 bases at V and 4 bases at J; junction bases unmatched: 9.